This T cell receptor (beta chain) came from a study of circulating and synovial CD4+ cells in juvenile arthritis. Comment on this clone: Its antigen remains unidentified.

Findings and limits, study-wide: Overlap with synovium rose as more T cells were sequenced.

Germline V CDR1 and CDR2: LNHDA, SQIVND (reference sequence). The length of the CDR3 is 17 residues. Trimming at V came to 2 bases and at J to 6 bases, leaving 10 bases not matched to a gene. TCRdb's table, derived via immunoSEQ multiplex PCR, lists solely in-frame clones and lacks some. The sample has more than 30,000 clones, just under 95% seen once. This receptor was identified in a human donor with juvenile idiopathic arthritis. The sequenced sample consisted of CD4+ T cells from blood. This chain joins TRBV19 and TRBJ2-1; 10 nucleotides agree with TRBD2. As DNA, the CDR3 is TGTGCCAGTAGTATACTCTCCACTAGCGGGATTCGCAATGAGCAGTTCTTC. It translates to CASSILSTSGIRNEQFF.